The rows below give T cell receptor beta chains drawn from one sample of a study of T cells in localized non-small cell lung cancer. Profiled with immunoSEQ multiplex PCR; TCRdb holds only in-frame clones, not every one. The sample records roughly 30,000 clones, 92% being singletons. Material: peripheral blood mononuclear cells, obtained before any cancer treatment. The receptor source for this set is a woman aged 40-70 years with stage III lung adenocarcinoma. CDR3s include the opening cysteine and the closing phenylalanine or tryptophan. Each record gives: V gene, clone size, D gene, J gene, CDR3 DNA, CDR3 protein. The D gene is left open where the match is weak. Part of the rows lack a size; the others show once, few, many or a class for expanded clones.

>TRBV7-2|.|TRBD2|TRBJ2-7
TGTGCCAGCAGCCAGAGGGGGGCTAGCGGGATCTACGAGCAGTACTTC
CASSQRGASGIYEQYF
>TRBV7-9|.|TRBD2|TRBJ2-1
TGTGCCAGCAGCCAAGCCGGGACTAGCGGGACTGAGCAGTTCTTC
CASSQAGTSGTEQFF
>TRBV15|.|.|TRBJ1-5
TGTGCCACCAGCAGGGCACACGCCGGCAATCAGCCCCAGCATTTT
CATSRAHAGNQPQHF
>TRBV7-9|once|.|TRBJ1-3
TGTGCCAGCAGCGTGGGACGGACGTCAGGCACCATATATTTT
CASSVGRTSGTIYF
>TRBV10-1|once|.|TRBJ2-3
TGCGCCAGCAGTGATCAGGGTTTATCAGATACGCAGTATTTT
CASSDQGLSDTQYF
>TRBV4-1|.|.|TRBJ2-7
TGCGCCAGCAGCCAAGATTGGAGAGGCAGCTCCTACGAGCAGTACTTC
CASSQDWRGSSYEQYF
>TRBV7-9|.|TRBD2|TRBJ2-3
TGTGCCAGCAGCAGACTAGCGGGAGGGCCAGATACGCAGTATTTT
CASSRLAGGPDTQYF
>TRBV2|.|TRBD1|TRBJ2-7
TGTGCCAGCAGTGGACAGGGGAGCTCCTACGAGCAGTACTTC
CASSGQGSSYEQYF
>TRBV10-3|once|.|TRBJ2-1
TGTGCCATCAGTGCAACCGGAAATAATGAGCAGTTCTTC
CAISATGNNEQFF
>TRBV20-1|.|.|TRBJ2-7
TGCAGTGCCGCAGGAGTGAGAGAGCAGTACTTC
CSAAGVREQYF
>TRBV6-6|.|.|TRBJ1-2
TGTGCCAGCAGTTACACAGGGAACTATGGCTACACCTTC
CASSYTGNYGYTF
>TRBV28|.|.|TRBJ1-5
TGTGCCAGCACTCGGGGGGACTTGAATCAGCCCCAGCATTTT
CASTRGDLNQPQHF
>TRBV7-9|.|.|TRBJ1-1
TGTGCCAGCAGTTCGGGACTCCCGAACACTGAAGCTTTCTTT
CASSSGLPNTEAFF
>TRBV19|.|.|TRBJ1-5
TGTGCCAGTAGTATATTGGGGCAGGGAAGGCAGCCCCAGCATTTT
CASSILGQGRQPQHF
>TRBV21-1|.|.|TRBJ1-2
TGTGCCAGCCTTATTACTTTACAGATTCCCTATGGCTACACCTTC
CASLITLQIPYGYTF
>TRBV7-3|.|TRBD1|TRBJ1-1
TGTGCCAGCAGCGTGACAGGGAAGGGTGAAGCTTTCTTT
CASSVTGKGEAFF